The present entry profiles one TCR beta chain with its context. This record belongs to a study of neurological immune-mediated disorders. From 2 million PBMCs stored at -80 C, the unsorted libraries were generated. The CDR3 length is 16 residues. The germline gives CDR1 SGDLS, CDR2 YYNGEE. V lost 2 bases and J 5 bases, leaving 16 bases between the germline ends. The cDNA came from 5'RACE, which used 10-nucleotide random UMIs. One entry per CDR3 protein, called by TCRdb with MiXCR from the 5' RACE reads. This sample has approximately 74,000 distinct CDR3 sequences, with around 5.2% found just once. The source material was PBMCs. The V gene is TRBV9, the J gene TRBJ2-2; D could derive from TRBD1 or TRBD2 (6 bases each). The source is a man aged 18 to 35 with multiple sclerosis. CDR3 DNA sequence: TGTGCCAGCAGCGTCGCTCAGGGGCGGGGAACCGGGGAGCTGTTTTTT. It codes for CASSVAQGRGTGELFF.